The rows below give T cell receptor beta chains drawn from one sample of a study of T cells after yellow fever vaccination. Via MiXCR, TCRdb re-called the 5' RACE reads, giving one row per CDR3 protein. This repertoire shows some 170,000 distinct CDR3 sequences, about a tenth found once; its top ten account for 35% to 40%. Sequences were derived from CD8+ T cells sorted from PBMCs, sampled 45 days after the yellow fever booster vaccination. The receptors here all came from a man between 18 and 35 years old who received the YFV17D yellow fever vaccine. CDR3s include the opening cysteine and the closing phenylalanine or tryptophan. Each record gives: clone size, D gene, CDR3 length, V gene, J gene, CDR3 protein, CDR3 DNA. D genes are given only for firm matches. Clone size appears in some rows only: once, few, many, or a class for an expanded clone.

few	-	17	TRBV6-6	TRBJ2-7	CASSYSTARTNAYEQYF	TGTGCCAGCAGTTACTCGACGGCCAGAACAAATGCCTACGAGCAGTACTTC
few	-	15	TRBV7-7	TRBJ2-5	CASSFGAGPQETQYF	TGTGCTAGCAGCTTTGGGGCAGGGCCCCAAGAGACCCAGTACTTC
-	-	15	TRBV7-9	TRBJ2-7	CASSLVAGSSYEQYF	TGTGCCAGCAGCTTAGTCGCAGGGAGCTCCTACGAGCAGTACTTC
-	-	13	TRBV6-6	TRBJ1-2	CASSYPGQYGYTF	TGTGCCAGCAGTTACCCTGGTCAGTATGGCTACACCTTC
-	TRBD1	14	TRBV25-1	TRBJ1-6	CASNGGGEDSPLHF	TGTGCCAGCAACGGAGGGGGCGAGGATTCACCCCTCCACTTT
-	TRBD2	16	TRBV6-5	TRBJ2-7	CASRLHARGVSYEQYF	TGTGCCAGCAGACTCCATGCGCGGGGGGTCTCCTACGAGCAGTACTTC
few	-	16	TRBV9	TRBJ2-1	CASSAGGGVSYNEQFF	TGTGCCAGCAGCGCGGGCGGCGGTGTCTCCTACAATGAGCAGTTCTTC
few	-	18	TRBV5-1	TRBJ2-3	CASSSSAADPTNTDTQYF	TGCGCCAGCAGCTCCTCAGCCGCGGACCCTACAAACACAGATACGCAGTATTTT
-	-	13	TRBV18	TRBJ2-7	CASSPKSAYEQYF	TGTGCCAGCTCACCTAAGTCGGCCTACGAGCAGTACTTC
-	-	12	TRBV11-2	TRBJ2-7	CASSLGGFEQYF	TGTGCCAGCAGCTTAGGGGGCTTCGAGCAGTACTTC
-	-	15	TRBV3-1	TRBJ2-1	CASSQAASEYGEQFF	TGTGCCAGCAGCCAAGCAGCTAGCGAGTACGGTGAGCAGTTCTTC
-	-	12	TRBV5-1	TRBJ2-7	CASSLGVLEQYF	TGCGCCAGCAGCCTGGGAGTCCTCGAGCAGTACTTC
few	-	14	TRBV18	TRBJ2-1	CASSPPLLRNEQFF	TGTGCCAGCTCACCTCCTCTTCTACGAAATGAGCAGTTCTTC
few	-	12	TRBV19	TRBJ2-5	CASKSIQETQYF	TGTGCCAGTAAGAGCATACAAGAGACCCAGTACTTC
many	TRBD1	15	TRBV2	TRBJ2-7	CASSAWTGSLYEQYF	TGTGCCAGCAGTGCGTGGACAGGGAGTCTCTACGAGCAGTACTTC
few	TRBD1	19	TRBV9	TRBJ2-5	CASSPRGFKTGGGVETQYF	TGTGCCAGCAGCCCGAGGGGCTTTAAGACAGGGGGTGGGGTGGAGACCCAGTACTTC
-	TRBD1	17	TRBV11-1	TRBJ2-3	CASSQPADRGRGDTQYF	TGTGCCAGCAGCCAACCCGCGGACAGGGGGCGCGGAGATACGCAGTATTTT
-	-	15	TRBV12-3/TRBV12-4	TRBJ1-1	CASSTRGITNTEAFF	TGTGCCAGCAGTACCCGGGGCATAACGAACACTGAAGCTTTCTTT
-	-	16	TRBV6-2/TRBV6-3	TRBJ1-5	CAGGDPATDGNQPQHF	TGTGCCGGAGGGGACCCGGCGACGGACGGCAATCAGCCCCAGCATTTT
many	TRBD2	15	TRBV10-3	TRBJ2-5	CAINGDSGDDETQYF	TGTGCCATCAATGGGGATAGCGGGGATGACGAGACCCAGTACTTC
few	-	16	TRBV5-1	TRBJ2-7	CASSIEQSGVIDEQYF	TGCGCCAGCAGCATAGAACAGTCGGGGGTGATCGACGAGCAGTACTTC
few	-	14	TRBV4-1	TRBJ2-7	CASSHGDNPYEQYF	TGCGCCAGCAGCCATGGTGACAACCCCTACGAGCAGTACTTC
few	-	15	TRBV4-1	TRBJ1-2	CASSHAQGAAPGYTF	TGCGCCAGCAGCCACGCACAGGGCGCAGCCCCTGGCTACACCTTC
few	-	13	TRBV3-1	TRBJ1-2	CASSEILGGGYTF	TGTGCCAGCAGCGAGATCCTAGGGGGAGGCTACACCTTC
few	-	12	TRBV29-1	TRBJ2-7	CSVESGSYEQYF	TGCAGCGTTGAATCAGGTTCCTACGAGCAGTACTTC
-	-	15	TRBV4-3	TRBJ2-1	CASSQKGGSYNEQFF	TGCGCCAGCAGCCAAAAGGGGGGTAGTTACAATGAGCAGTTCTTC
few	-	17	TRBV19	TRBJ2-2	CASTQILGQGDTGELFF	TGTGCCAGTACCCAAATCCTGGGGCAGGGTGACACCGGGGAGCTGTTTTTT
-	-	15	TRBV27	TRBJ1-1	CASSPPRHLNTEAFF	TGTGCCAGCAGTCCGCCCCGACATTTGAACACTGAAGCTTTCTTT
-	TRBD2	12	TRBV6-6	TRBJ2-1	CARRQGGNEQFF	TGTGCCAGACGTCAGGGAGGGAATGAGCAGTTCTTC
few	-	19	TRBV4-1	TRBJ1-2	CASSQVHPGPDQGGYGYTF	TGCGCCAGCAGCCAAGTCCATCCAGGGCCAGACCAAGGCGGTTATGGCTACACCTTC
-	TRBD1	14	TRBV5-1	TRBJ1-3	CASSLTGPGNTIYF	TGCGCCAGCAGCCTGACAGGGCCTGGAAACACCATATATTTT
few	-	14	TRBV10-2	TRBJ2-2	CASSEYTFTGELFF	TGCGCCAGCAGTGAATACACTTTCACCGGGGAGCTGTTTTTT
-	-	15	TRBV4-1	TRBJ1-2	CASSQLKAANYGYTF	TGCGCCAGCAGCCAACTCAAGGCAGCTAACTATGGCTACACCTTC
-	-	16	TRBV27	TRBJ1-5	CASSLRAGHPNQPQHF	TGTGCCAGCAGTTTAAGGGCAGGCCACCCCAATCAGCCCCAGCATTTT
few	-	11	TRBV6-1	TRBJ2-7	CASRSKVEQYF	TGTGCCAGCAGGAGTAAGGTCGAGCAGTACTTC
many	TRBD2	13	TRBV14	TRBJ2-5	CASSQEFSGPQYF	TGTGCCAGCAGCCAAGAGTTTAGCGGGCCCCAGTACTTC
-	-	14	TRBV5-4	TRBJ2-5	CASSFGNYQETQYF	TGTGCCAGCAGCTTCGGCAACTACCAAGAGACCCAGTACTTC